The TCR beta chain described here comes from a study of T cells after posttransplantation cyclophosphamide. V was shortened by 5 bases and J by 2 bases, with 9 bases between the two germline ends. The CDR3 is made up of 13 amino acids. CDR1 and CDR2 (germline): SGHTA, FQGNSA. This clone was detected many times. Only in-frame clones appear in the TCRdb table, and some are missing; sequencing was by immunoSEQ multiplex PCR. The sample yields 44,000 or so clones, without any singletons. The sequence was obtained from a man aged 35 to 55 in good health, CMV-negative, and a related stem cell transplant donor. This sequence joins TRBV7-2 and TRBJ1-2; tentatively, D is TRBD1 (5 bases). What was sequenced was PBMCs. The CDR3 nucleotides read TGTGCCAGCAGCCTGCGGGGGAACTATGGCTACACCTTC. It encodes CASSLRGNYGYTF.